This T cell receptor beta chain was retrieved from a study of blood T cell repertoires in COVID-19. The CDR3 covers 14 residues. The V gene end was trimmed by 5 bases and the J gene end by 7 bases; junction bases not matched to a gene: 5. Per germline, CDR1 MRHNA and CDR2 SNTAGT. This clone has just a few counts. TCRdb keeps only in-frame clones here, not all; method: immunoSEQ multiplex PCR. The sample contains around 170,000 clones, approximately 86% of which appear only once. The source material was peripheral blood. The chain employs TRBV6-4 and TRBJ1-2; TRBD1 aligns across 12 bases. The sequence was obtained from a man between 50 and 59 years old with active or convalescent COVID-19. Here the CDR3 reads CASSRGTGGSGYTF. CDR3 nucleotides: TGTGCCAGCAGTCGCGGGACAGGGGGCTCTGGCTACACCTTC.